This TCR beta chain was captured by sequencing in a study of T-cell memory formation after mild COVID-19. TCRdb reanalysed the 5' RACE reads using MiXCR and keeps one entry per CDR3 protein. Of 210,000 or so distinct CDR3 sequences in the sample, about 16% were seen once. Germline V CDR1 and CDR2: SQVTM, ANQGSEA. Unmatched junction bases numbered 6, after V lost 4 bases and J lost 4 bases. The CDR3 consists of 13 residues. This sequence originates from an adult woman who had mild COVID-19 (a few samples of this study predate the infection). Cell type and time point are not known. Sequenced input: PBMCs or a T cell subset sorted from them (not recorded which). This chain links TRBV29-1 with TRBJ1-1; 7 bases are a match to TRBD1. CDR3 DNA sequence: TGCAGCGTTGTCAGGGGGGGTCTCACTGAAGCTTTCTTT. It encodes CSVVRGGLTEAFF.